This T cell receptor (beta chain) came from a study of somatic mutations in cytotoxic T cells in rheumatoid arthritis. In the study overall: Blood from the patient (about 33 ml EDTA) was drawn right after diagnosis, pretreatment.

Measured with immunoSEQ multiplex PCR; TCRdb has only the in-frame clones, and not every one. The table lists about 23,000 clones, roughly 80% of them singletons. Trimming removed 5 bases from V and 2 bases from J, with 14 bases in between. This CDR3 spans 15 amino acids. Germline values: CDR1 SEHNR, CDR2 FQNEAQ (reference sequence). The sample was CD8+ T cells sorted from blood. The chain carries TRBV7-9 and TRBJ2-3; D may be TRBD1 (6 bases). This clonotype was sampled from an adult with rheumatoid arthritis. The CDR3 reads CASSRQDSPTDTQYF. The CDR3 DNA reads TGTGCCAGCAGCCGACAGGACAGCCCCACAGATACGCAGTATTTT.